The T cell receptor beta chain under discussion was sequenced for a study of OX40 agonist ivuxolimab in advanced cancers. The wider study: Ivuxolimab doses were 0.01, 0.1, 0.3, 1.5, 3 or 10 mg/kg every 2 weeks. Patients assigned to dose escalation were diagnosed with hepatocellular carcinoma, melanoma, renal cell or head and neck cancer. Three patients had partial responses: one hepatocellular carcinoma, two cutaneous melanoma.

Measured with immunoSEQ multiplex PCR; TCRdb has only the in-frame clones, and not every one. The data contain 13,000 to 15,000 clones, about 89% of them singletons. The germline V gene has CDR1 SNHLY and CDR2 FYNNEI. The CDR3 runs to 16 residues. Deletions cut 4 bases from V and 0 bases from J, with 14 bases between. V and J are TRBV2 and TRBJ2-3; D may match TRBD1 or TRBD2 (5 bases each). The clonotype comes from an adult with an advanced solid tumor such as melanoma, head and neck, liver or kidney cancer. The sequencing used CD4+ or CD8+ T cells sorted from blood, collected in a trial of the OX40 agonist ivuxolimab. CDR3 loop: CASSAPGTVSTDTQYF. The CDR3 DNA follows: TGTGCCAGCAGTGCCCCCGGGACGGTTAGCACAGATACGCAGTATTTT.